Following are 18 T cell receptor beta chains from one sample sequenced in a study of Tregs in tolerant kidney transplant recipients. These receptors lack a known antigen. Sequencing used immunoSEQ multiplex PCR; TCRdb keeps in-frame clones, though not all of them. The sample lists about 44,000 clones, over 95% occurring once. Sequenced material: Tregs from blood cultured with allogeneic cells. The receptors were gathered from a human donor in good health.

This clone appeared once. CDR3 bases: TGCGCCAGCAGCGACGGCAGGGGGCGCGTTGAAAAACTGTTTTTT. Translation gives CASSDGRGRVEKLFF. The chain couples TRBV4-1 to TRBJ1-4; TRBD1 matches at 8 bases. CDR1 and CDR2 from the germline V gene are MGHRA and YSYEKL. The CDR3 consists of 15 residues. The J segment lost 7 bases and the V segment lost 5 bases, leaving 9 bases of the junction unmatched.

V is TRBV30 and J is TRBJ1-1, with D possibly matching TRBD1 (5 bases). The CDR3 spans 14 residues. Germline V gives CDR1 GTSNPN, CDR2 SVGIG (reference sequence). With 1 base removed from V and 1 base from J, the gap between germline ends came to 10 bases. The CDR3 is CAWSEGRPNTEAFF. CDR3 in DNA: TGTGCCTGGAGTGAGGGGCGGCCGAACACTGAAGCTTTCTTT.

The chain recombines TRBV6-5 with TRBJ1-6; weak D call: TRBD1 (6 bases). Germline assignment: CDR1 MNHEY and CDR2 SVGAGI. The ends were cut back, 4 bases at V and 0 bases at J, with 10 bases in the middle. This CDR3 has 16 amino acids. CDR3 in DNA: TGTGCCAGCAGTTCTAGGACAGTCTCCTATAATTCACCCCTCCACTTT. As protein: CASSSRTVSYNSPLHF.

V gene TRBV11-2 combines with J gene TRBJ2-5, with D perhaps TRBD1 (6 bases). This CDR3 is built from 14 residues. From germline, CDR1 is SGHAT and CDR2 FQNNGV. Trimming shortened V by 3 bases and J by 5 bases, and 13 bases separated the two germline ends. In DNA, the CDR3 is TGTGCCAGCAGCTTTCTGACAGGAGCGGAGACCCAGTACTTC. Its protein product is CASSFLTGAETQYF.

As to this clone: At the DNA level, this CDR3 is encoded by other sequences in the same sample as well. The chain employs TRBV29-1 and TRBJ1-5; 7 bases line up with TRBD1. V lost 4 bases and J lost 4; bases outside the gene matches: 1. The germline V gene has CDR1 SQVTM and CDR2 ANQGSEA. The CDR3 is 12 amino acids. The CDR3 region has the DNA TGCAGCGTTGGGACAGGTAATCAGCCCCAGCATTTT. This sequence encodes CSVGTGNQPQHF.

The count of this clone is one. V gene TRBV5-1 combines with J gene TRBJ2-3, with D perhaps TRBD1 or TRBD2 (5 bases each). Germline CDR1 is SGHRS and CDR2 is YFSETQ. V was clipped by 0 bases and J by 3 bases, with 14 bases between them. The CDR3 contains 16 residues. The CDR3 nucleotides read TGCGCCAGCAGCTTGGGGCAGGGCGGAGGAACAGATACGCAGTATTTT. Protein: CASSLGQGGGTDTQYF. The full variable domain, with the rest looked up from reference TRBV5-1 and TRBJ2-3, is KAGVTQTPRYLIKTRGQQVTLSCSPISGHRSVSWYQQTPGQGLQFLFEYFSETQRNKGNFPGRFSGRQFSNSRSEMNVSTLELGDSALYLCASSLGQGGGTDTQYFGPGTRLTVL.

The rearrangement joins TRBV4-1 to TRBJ2-3; no definite D call. V dropped 5 bases and J dropped 3 bases, with 12 bases sitting between them. Germline V CDR1 and CDR2: MGHRA, YSYEKL. The CDR3 is 14 amino acids. CDR3 nucleotide sequence: TGCGCCAGCAGCTACAGCCCTATTACAGATACGCAGTATTTT. It specifies CASSYSPITDTQYF.

The J gene is TRBJ2-7, the V gene TRBV6-1; D is perhaps TRBD1 (6 bases). Deletions cut 2 bases from V and 2 bases from J, with 7 bases between. The CDR3 is made up of 13 amino acids. Germline V CDR1 and CDR2: MNHNS, SASEGT. The CDR3 bases are TGTGCCAGCAGTGAATGGACAGCCTACGAGCAGTACTTC. Its translation is CASSEWTAYEQYF.

This clone was observed once. V is TRBV27 and J is TRBJ1-1, with D perhaps matching TRBD1 (5 bases). The length of the CDR3 is 16 residues. Per the germline V gene, CDR1 is MNHEY and CDR2 is SMNVEV (reference sequence). Trimming took 10 bases from V and 0 from J, leaving 21 bases between them. In nucleotides, the CDR3 is TGTGCCACCACGCGGGGGGGGGTACGGATGAACACTGAAGCTTTCTTT. Translated, it gives CATTRGGVRMNTEAFF.

This clone occurred once. The rearrangement joins TRBV30 to TRBJ2-7, with no clear D. The CDR3 runs to 14 residues. Trimming shortened V by 4 bases and J by 1 base, and 14 bases separated the two germline ends. Per the germline V gene, CDR1 is GTSNPN and CDR2 is SVGIG (reference sequence). CDR3 DNA sequence: TGTGCCTGGATTTGTCTCGCGAAATCCTACGAGCAGTACTTC. Translation gives CAWICLAKSYEQYF.

The rearrangement links TRBV6-5 to TRBJ2-5; 10 bases fit TRBD1. In germline, CDR1 is MNHEY, CDR2 SVGAGI. Trimming removed 7 bases from V and 4 bases from J; junction bases left unmatched: 6. CDR3 length equals 14 residues. The CDR3: CASTRGTGAETQYF. CDR3 coding DNA: TGTGCCAGCACCAGGGGGACAGGGGCAGAGACCCAGTACTTC.

The chain carries TRBV5-1 and TRBJ2-7, with unresolved D. V was pared by 0 bases and J by 1 base, with 8 bases between. The CDR3 spans 14 residues. Germline V gives CDR1 SGHRS, CDR2 YFSETQ. The CDR3 spells CASSLAASSYEQYF. The CDR3 coding sequence is TGCGCCAGCAGCTTGGCGGCGAGTTCCTACGAGCAGTACTTC.

A single count supports this clone. The rearrangement links TRBV11-3 to TRBJ2-2; perhaps TRBD1 as D (8 bases). Germline CDR1 SGHNT, CDR2 YENEEA. The CDR3 spans 14 residues. The V end was cut by 5 bases, the J end by 5 bases, with 12 bases between. Here the CDR3 DNA reads TGTGCCAGCAGCGCACAGGGGGGGACCGGGGAGCTGTTTTTT. It codes for CASSAQGGTGELFF.

The chain is built from TRBV5-1 and TRBJ2-2; 9 nucleotides match TRBD1. CDR1 and CDR2 (germline): SGHRS, YFSETQ. The length of the CDR3 is 14 residues. V lost 4 bases and J lost 6; bases outside the gene matches: 4. CDR3 protein: CASSRDRVAGELFF. CDR3 DNA: TGCGCCAGCAGCCGGGACAGGGTCGCCGGGGAGCTGTTTTTT. Based on the CDR3 plus reference TRBV5-1 and TRBJ2-2, the full variable domain is KAGVTQTPRYLIKTRGQQVTLSCSPISGHRSVSWYQQTPGQGLQFLFEYFSETQRNKGNFPGRFSGRQFSNSRSEMNVSTLELGDSALYLCASSRDRVAGELFFGEGSRLTVL.

The chain uses TRBV10-2 and TRBJ1-1, with a possible D match to TRBD1 (5 bases). Germline V gene lookup returns CDR1 WSHSY and CDR2 SAAADI. This CDR3 has 13 residues. Trimming took 4 bases from V and 7 from J, leaving 13 bases between them. The CDR3 sequence is CASSAGPLDEAFF. CDR3 DNA: TGCGCCAGCAGTGCGGGGCCTCTGGATGAAGCTTTCTTT.

This clone has more than one count but fewer than ten. This chain joins TRBV5-4 and TRBJ1-1; no clear D. This CDR3 has 14 residues. CDR1 is SGHNT, CDR2 YYREEE, per germline (reference sequence). V lost 0 bases and J lost 0, with 6 bases in between. The CDR3 loop reads CASSLVGVNTEAFF. The CDR3 DNA follows: TGTGCCAGCAGCTTGGTCGGAGTGAACACTGAAGCTTTCTTT.

The chain is built from TRBV19 and TRBJ1-2, with 7 bases lining up with TRBD1. The CDR3 covers 12 residues. Germline assignment: CDR1 LNHDA and CDR2 SQIVND (reference sequence). The J segment lost 8 bases and the V segment lost 6 bases, leaving 6 bases of the junction unmatched. CDR3 coding DNA: TGTGCCAGTAGCCCGACAGGGATGGGCTACACCTTC. This codes for CASSPTGMGYTF.

The chain has TRBV25-1 and TRBJ1-2; perhaps TRBD1 as D (6 bases). The CDR3 spans 14 residues. The ends were cut back, 5 bases at V and 1 base at J, with 11 bases in the middle. Germline CDR1 reads MGHDK; CDR2 reads SYGVNS. DNA of the CDR3: TGTGCCAGCAGTTACGGACAGAATAACTATGGCTACACCTTC. Translating it yields CASSYGQNNYGYTF.